Following are 18 T cell receptor beta chains from one sample sequenced in a study of blood T cell repertoires in COVID-19. The data were produced by immunoSEQ multiplex PCR, yet TCRdb's version contains in-frame clones alone and is incomplete. The repertoire holds some 130,000 clones, with around 73% as singletons. The sample taken for sequencing was PBMCs or T cells enriched from blood (not recorded which). Receptors originate from a woman between 45 and 65 years old who had recovered from COVID-19.

The chain recombines TRBV9 with TRBJ2-1; 7 bases are shared with TRBD2. The trim removed 4 bases at V and 1 base at J, leaving 2 bases unmatched. The CDR3 totals 14 residues. The germline CDR1 and CDR2 sequences are SGDLS and YYNGEE. CDR3 nucleotides: TGTGCCAGCAGCAAGGGACTATCCTACAATGAGCAGTTCTTC. Translation: CASSKGLSYNEQFF.

This clone was counted once. The chain employs TRBV28 and TRBJ1-3, with D unresolved. Per the germline V gene, CDR1 is MDHEN and CDR2 is SYDVKM. Trimming removed 7 bases at V and 4 bases at J, with 11 bases between. The CDR3 totals 13 residues. The CDR3 region is CASIGDSGNTIYF. The CDR3 bases are TGTGCCAGCATCGGGGATTCCGGAAACACCATATATTTT.

V is TRBV28 and J is TRBJ1-6, with D maybe TRBD1 (5 bases). Trimming cost V 8 bases and J 1 base, with 18 bases left between them. Germline assignment: CDR1 MDHEN and CDR2 SYDVKM. This CDR3 is built from 17 residues. CDR3 sequence: CASDRARADSYNSPLHF. The CDR3, as DNA: TGTGCCAGCGATCGTGCCAGGGCCGATTCCTATAATTCACCCCTCCACTTT.

CDR3 in DNA: TGCGCCAGCAGCGGTACAGGTGACACAGATACGCAGTATTTT. It translates to CASSGTGDTDTQYF. The V gene is TRBV5-1, the J gene TRBJ2-3; the D gene is possibly TRBD1 (5 bases). Trimming removed 4 bases at V and 2 bases at J, with 11 bases between. This CDR3 has 14 amino acids. Germline lookup yields CDR1 SGHRS and CDR2 YFSETQ. The variable domain in full, completed from reference TRBV5-1 and TRBJ2-3, reads KAGVTQTPRYLIKTRGQQVTLSCSPISGHRSVSWYQQTPGQGLQFLFEYFSETQRNKGNFPGRFSGRQFSNSRSEMNVSTLELGDSALYLCASSGTGDTDTQYFGPGTRLTVL.

This clone was seen once. The gene calls are TRBV2 and TRBJ1-1; 9 positions match TRBD1. The J segment lost 3 bases and the V segment lost 8 bases, leaving 13 bases of the junction unmatched. Germline V gene lookup returns CDR1 SNHLY and CDR2 FYNNEI. This CDR3 has 16 amino acids. CDR3 sequence: CASCRDRVTSDTEAFF. As DNA, the CDR3 is TGTGCCAGCTGCCGGGACAGGGTAACGTCGGACACTGAAGCTTTCTTT.

The rearrangement joins TRBV10-3 to TRBJ2-7; D call uncertain. Trimming took off 2 bases at V and 0 bases at J, with 5 bases between the two ends. This CDR3 is built from 13 residues. Germline CDR1 and CDR2: ENHRY and SYGVKD. This chain's CDR3 is CAISETASYEQYF. The CDR3 bases are TGTGCCATCAGTGAGACAGCCTCCTACGAGCAGTACTTC.

The chain recombines TRBV5-1 with TRBJ2-5; 8 nucleotides match TRBD2. With V trimmed by 1 base and J by 5 bases, 7 bases remained unmatched. The germline gives CDR1 SGHRS, CDR2 YFSETQ. The CDR3 spans 15 residues. CDR3 sequence: CASSLLAGSWETQYF. The CDR3 DNA is TGCGCCAGCAGCTTGTTAGCGGGGTCCTGGGAGACCCAGTACTTC.

V is TRBV24-1 and J is TRBJ2-1; 10 bases map to TRBD1. Germline trimming cut 3 bases from V and 3 bases from J; bases unmatched to any gene: 7. The germline gives CDR1 KGHDR, CDR2 SFDVKD. The CDR3 length is 17 residues. In DNA form, the CDR3 reads TGTGCCACCAGTGATGGCCCCGGGACAGGGGACTACAATGAGCAGTTCTTC. This sequence encodes CATSDGPGTGDYNEQFF.

The chain uses TRBV4-2 and TRBJ2-7; unclear D gene. CDR1 is LGHNA, CDR2 YNFKEQ, per germline. V was pared by 0 bases and J by 4 bases, with 7 bases between. This CDR3 region has 13 residues. CDR3 in DNA: TGTGCCAGCAGCCAAGAAAACAGTTACGAGCAGTACGTC. This codes for CASSQENSYEQYV.

The chain has TRBV7-7 and TRBJ2-1, with 8 bases identical to TRBD2. Trimming cost V 1 base and J 0 bases; bases outside gene matches: 2. The CDR3 runs 16 residues. Germline V gives CDR1 SSHAT, CDR2 FNYEAQ (reference sequence). CDR3 DNA: TGTGCCAGCAGCTTAGGACGGGGGGGCTCCTACAATGAGCAGTTCTTC. Translation: CASSLGRGGSYNEQFF.

The chain recombines TRBV24-1 with TRBJ1-2, with 7 bases fitting TRBD1. Germline values: CDR1 KGHDR, CDR2 SFDVKD. There are 15 residues in the CDR3. J lost 3 bases, V lost 2 bases, and 5 bases had no gene match. CDR3 protein: CATSDWRQGDYGYTF. For the CDR3, the DNA is TGTGCCACCAGTGATTGGCGGCAGGGGGACTATGGCTACACCTTC.

The rearrangement links TRBV5-6 to TRBJ2-3, with 9 bases identical to TRBD2. The trim removed 4 bases at V and 4 bases at J, leaving 13 bases unmatched. The germline CDR1 and CDR2 sequences are SGHDT and YYEEEE. The CDR3 has 17 amino acids. The CDR3 DNA reads as TGTGCCAGCAGCCCCCCCCCAGGGCGGGGGGGTTCAGATACGCAGTATTTT. As protein: CASSPPPGRGGSDTQYF.

This clone was seen only once. This chain joins TRBV12-3 or TRBV12-4 and TRBJ1-5; tentative D call: TRBD1 (5 bases). CDR3 size: 13 residues. The V gene lost 0 bases and the J gene lost 6 bases, with 6 bases spanning the gap. The CDR3 DNA sequence: TGTGCCAGCAGTTTAGCGGGGGGTCAGCCCCAGCATTTT. Translated, it gives CASSLAGGQPQHF.

The V gene is TRBV30, the J gene TRBJ1-1, with TRBD1 identical over 11 bases. V was clipped by 5 bases and J by 5 bases; unmatched bases: 4. The CDR3 sequence is 13 residues long. The V gene's germline CDR1 is GTSNPN and CDR2 SVGIG (reference sequence). In DNA form, the CDR3 reads TGTGCCTGGGATCGGGACAGGGGGACTGAAGCTTTCTTT. It yields the protein CAWDRDRGTEAFF.

V is TRBV5-5 and J is TRBJ2-2, with 8 bases identical to TRBD1. The CDR3 runs to 19 residues. V trimming: 6 bases; J trimming: 0 bases; junction bases outside the gene matches: 16. CDR1 and CDR2 from the germline V gene are SGHKS and YYEKEE (reference sequence). The CDR3 DNA sequence: TGTGCCAGCACCTTAGAGGGGCAGGGGGCAATCGCGAACACCGGGGAGCTGTTTTTT. Translating it yields CASTLEGQGAIANTGELFF.

The chain couples TRBV9 to TRBJ2-3; a weak D match, TRBD2 (5 bases). Deletions cut 3 bases from V and 4 bases from J, with 15 bases between. Germline CDR1 and CDR2: SGDLS and YYNGEE. CDR3 length: 15 residues. The CDR3 is CASSARTDFSDTQYF. CDR3 DNA: TGTGCCAGCAGCGCCCGAACGGACTTCTCAGATACGCAGTATTTT.

The gene calls are TRBV11-3 and TRBJ2-1, with 13 bases that match TRBD2. The length of the CDR3 is 16 residues. The trim removed 5 bases at V and 0 bases at J, leaving 1 base unmatched. Germline V gene sequence: CDR1 SGHNT, CDR2 YENEEA. CDR3 nucleotide sequence: TGTGCCAGCAGCGGACTAGCGGGGGCCTCCTACAATGAGCAGTTCTTC. This translates into CASSGLAGASYNEQFF.

This clone was picked up a small number of times. Distinct nucleotide sequences in the sample also encode this CDR3. The V call is TRBV3-1 (or the pseudogene TRBV3-2), the J call TRBJ2-1, with TRBD2 matching 11 bases. Trimming removed 4 bases from V and 1 base from J; junction bases left unmatched: 3. The length of the CDR3 is 16 residues. Germline CDR1 is LGHDT and CDR2 is YNNKEL (reference sequence). The CDR3 nucleotides are TGTGCCAGCAGCCGAGGACTAGCGGGTTCCTACAATGAGCAGTTCTTC. The encoded protein is CASSRGLAGSYNEQFF.